This is a list of T cell receptor beta chains from one sample in a study of T cells in Graves' hyperthyroidism and ophthalmopathy. TCRdb analysed the multiplex PCR reads with MiXCR anew, one entry per CDR3 protein. The sample lists 550,000 to 650,000 distinct CDR3 sequences; approximately 15% were seen once. Sequenced material: blood. The receptors come from a woman aged 25 to 45 with Graves' hyperthyroidism that later progressed to Graves' ophthalmopathy. Each CDR3 is given with its conserved first and last residue. D genes are given only for firm matches.

d_call | cdr3_length | v_call | cdr3_aa
NA | 11 | TRBV7-9 | CASSFTGEQYF
TRBD2 | 15 | TRBV2 | CATTGGGAGTDTQYF
NA | 15 | TRBV20-1 | CGANPSGALGYGYTF
TRBD2 | 16 | TRBV3-1 | CASSPLTSGRPNEQFF
NA | 14 | TRBV19 | CASSRNTLNEKLSF
NA | 16 | TRBV9 | CASSVVSGMGTDTQYF
NA | 16 | TRBV24-1 | CATSLGKRAGYNEQFF
NA | 13 | TRBV28 | CASSRAEGYGYTF
NA | 16 | TRBV12-3/TRBV12-4 | CASSTRGPLAKNIQYF
NA | 13 | TRBV10-3 | CAISEQAFNEQFF
TRBD2 | 17 | TRBV2 | CASRGSSGSSLNNEQFF
NA | 13 | TRBV6-1 | CASLRQGGSEQYF
NA | 14 | TRBV4-1 | CASSQDTVNYGYTF
NA | 13 | TRBV5-8 | CASINPQRHTQYF
TRBD2 | 16 | TRBV7-8 | CASSLVGSGSSYEQYF
NA | 12 | TRBV28 | CASTGTVYEQYF
NA | 13 | TRBV28 | CAGSSTPYNEQFF
TRBD2 | 12 | TRBV27 | CASTPGGGEQYF
TRBD2 | 17 | TRBV15 | CATSRKLAGASTDTQYF
NA | 14 | TRBV6-1 | CASSVQQLNTEAFF